The rows below give T cell receptor beta chains drawn from one sample of a study of immune evolution from preneoplasia to lung adenocarcinoma. Using immunoSEQ multiplex PCR, the repertoire was profiled, and TCRdb retains in-frame clones only, with some absent. Of more than 6,500 clones listed, around 81% are singletons. The sequenced sample consisted of FFPE adjacent normal lung tissue. The receptor source for this set is a person between 65 and 79 years old with lung adenocarcinoma. The CDR3 runs from the conserved cysteine through the conserved F or W. The D gene is left open where the match is weak. Rows give clone size only sometimes, using once, few, many, or a class for an expanded clone.

V,D,size,J,DNA,CDR3
TRBV4-1,NA,NA,TRBJ1-1,TGCGCCAGCAGCCAAGAATACGGGATTGGTGAAGCTTTCTTT,CASSQEYGIGEAFF
TRBV9,NA,NA,TRBJ2-3,TGTGCCAGCAGCGAGGGGCGGGGACCCGGGACAGATACGCAGTATTTT,CASSEGRGPGTDTQYF
TRBV7-3,NA,NA,TRBJ1-1,TGTGCTAGCAGCTTACAGGGCCTGAACACTGAAGCTTTCTTT,CASSLQGLNTEAFF
TRBV5-1,NA,NA,TRBJ2-1,TGCGCCAGCAGCTTAGTCGGGGATTCCTACAATGAGCAGTTCTTC,CASSLVGDSYNEQFF
TRBV7-2,TRBD1,once,TRBJ2-1,TGTGCCAGCAGCACAGGACAGGGGGGAGGGAATGAGCAGTTCTTC,CASSTGQGGGNEQFF
TRBV6-5,NA,NA,TRBJ1-2,TGTGCCAGCAGTTCCAGTCGGGCGTATGGCTACACCTTC,CASSSSRAYGYTF
TRBV15,TRBD2,NA,TRBJ2-5,TGTGCCACCAGCAGAGCTGGGGGGGGAACCTACGGGGTCAAGACCCAGTACTTC,CATSRAGGGTYGVKTQYF
TRBV4-1,NA,NA,TRBJ1-2,TGCGCCAGCAGCCAAGGATCCCTAGGCAGCCTAAACTATGGCTACACCTTC,CASSQGSLGSLNYGYTF
TRBV28,TRBD1,once,TRBJ1-2,TGTGCCAGCTTCTCGGGACAGGGCTATGGCTACACCTTC,CASFSGQGYGYTF
TRBV28,TRBD1,few,TRBJ2-7,TGTGCCAGCAGTCCTATCGGGACAGCTTACGAGCAGTACTTC,CASSPIGTAYEQYF
TRBV30,NA,NA,TRBJ1-2,TGTGCCTGGAGTCGCCAGGGTAACATCTATGGCTACACCTTC,CAWSRQGNIYGYTF
TRBV5-6,NA,NA,TRBJ2-7,TGTGCCAGCAGCTTGATAGGTACCTACGAGCAGTACTTC,CASSLIGTYEQYF
TRBV14,NA,NA,TRBJ2-7,TGTGCCAGCAGCCAATACTACGAGCAGTACTTC,CASSQYYEQYF
TRBV28,NA,NA,TRBJ1-2,TGTGCCAGCAGTTTTTGGGGCACGGATGGCTACACCTTC,CASSFWGTDGYTF
TRBV6-1,TRBD1,NA,TRBJ1-1,TGTGCCAGCAGTGCGACAGGGACCACTGAAGCTTTCTTT,CASSATGTTEAFF
TRBV30,NA,NA,TRBJ1-5,TGTGCCTGGACCTGGGGGCTCGGTCAGCCCCAGCATTTT,CAWTWGLGQPQHF
TRBV7-2,NA,once,TRBJ2-1,TGTGCCAGCAGCTTAGCCCAGGGTGAGCAGTTCTTC,CASSLAQGEQFF
TRBV11-2,NA,NA,TRBJ1-1,TGTGCCAGCAGCTTACCCCGACAGGTACCTTTTGAAGCTTTCTTT,CASSLPRQVPFEAFF
TRBV20-1,NA,NA,TRBJ2-7,TGCAGTGCTAGGACAGGCTACGAGCAGTACTTC,CSARTGYEQYF
TRBV30,NA,NA,TRBJ1-5,TGTGCCTGGAGATCAGGCCGGGGGAGCAATCAGCCCCAGCATTTT,CAWRSGRGSNQPQHF
TRBV5-1,NA,NA,TRBJ1-5,TGCGCCAGCAGCTTGGAGGGAGGCAATCAGCCCCAGCATTTT,CASSLEGGNQPQHF
TRBV9,TRBD1,NA,TRBJ1-1,TGTGCCAGCAGCGTAGGACAGGGGAAAGCTTTCTTT,CASSVGQGKAFF
TRBV6-5,NA,NA,TRBJ1-3,TGTGCCAGCAGTCAGACAGTTGCCTCTGGAAACACCATATATTTT,CASSQTVASGNTIYF
TRBV18,TRBD2,NA,TRBJ2-3,TGTGCCAGCTCACTCCCGCCGGGGGGTTGGACAGATACGCAGTATTTT,CASSLPPGGWTDTQYF
TRBV6-5,NA,NA,TRBJ1-5,TGTGCCAGCAGCTACGGACAGTCAGATCAGCCCCAGCATTTT,CASSYGQSDQPQHF
TRBV19,TRBD2,NA,TRBJ2-7,TGTGCCAGTAGTATGGGGCGGGAGGACTACGAGCAGTACTTC,CASSMGREDYEQYF
TRBV18,TRBD2,NA,TRBJ2-1,TGTGCCAGCTCACCTCTAACTAGCGGGAGCATTGAGCAGTTCTTC,CASSPLTSGSIEQFF
TRBV5-1,TRBD1,NA,TRBJ2-2,TGCGCCAGCAACATGGGACAGGGGAACACCGGGGAGCTGTTTTTT,CASNMGQGNTGELFF